This T cell receptor (beta chain) appears in the sequencing data of a study of blood T cell repertoires in COVID-19. Study-wide background: Samples representing acute and convalescent COVID-19 were sourced from the United States, Italy and Spain.

Participants spanned ages about 18 to 100 years and resided in about two dozen US areas. Study processing details: Estimates of nucleated cell counts were drawn from the amplification of reference gene primers. The assay was immunoSEQ multiplex PCR, and TCRdb's table has in-frame clones only and misses some. V, J and clone size were drawn from that table, and D and trimming were deduced from the DNA. The sample contains under 300,000 clones, 75% to 90% of which appear only once. Germline CDR1 and CDR2: MNHEY and SMNVEV (reference sequence). With 2 bases removed from V and 3 bases from J, the gap between germline ends came to 10 bases. The CDR3 sequence is 14 residues long.

The sample taken for sequencing was PBMCs or T cells enriched from blood (not recorded which). The sequence came from a woman aged 35 to 49 with acute COVID-19. This chain uses TRBV27 with TRBJ1-2, with a tentative D call TRBD1 (5 bases). Here the CDR3 reads CASSLGAGDYGYTF. CDR3 DNA: TGTGCCAGCAGTTTAGGGGCGGGGGACTATGGCTACACCTTC.